This T cell receptor beta chain emerged from a study of T cell repertoires in cytomegalovirus infection. Using its own MiXCR run on the reads, TCRdb lists one record per CDR3 protein. The sample lists some 800,000 distinct CDR3 sequences, about 31% seen once, with around 12% in the top ten. This clonotype has a handful of counts. Its antigen is undetermined. V shed 5 bases, J shed 7 bases, and the junction held 7 bases outside the gene matches. The CDR3 totals 15 residues. Germline V gene lookup returns CDR1 SEHNR and CDR2 FQNEAQ (reference sequence). The material sequenced was cultured CD8+ T cells from PBMCs, taken from culture after CMV antigen stimulation. This clonotype was obtained from a human donor in good health (CMV status not recorded). Some clones in this sample may be carry-over from other donors' samples. This sequence joins TRBV7-9 and TRBJ2-2; 10 bases align to TRBD2. CDR3 DNA: TGTGCCAGCAGCCGCCTAGCGGGGGTCCTCGGGGAGCTGTTTTTT. Translated, it gives CASSRLAGVLGELFF.